The TCR beta chain described here comes from a study of vaccination and CD4 T cells after COVID-19. On the study more broadly: Overlapping spike pools from SARS-CoV-2 and HCoV-NL63, HCoV-OC43 and HCoV-229E served as culture stimuli. A CEFX pool, an HIV-1 Nef pool, or no peptide went to control cultures.

Comments on this clonotype: Antigen: not known.

Treatment defined: roughly 10-day PBMC culture with coronavirus spike peptide pools or control peptides (ViraFEST assay). Cultured CD4+ T cell DNA was sequenced using the Oncomine TCR Beta short-read assay. TCRdb re-analysed the PCR reads in MiXCR, keeping a single row per CDR3 protein. The sample lists some 10,000 distinct CDR3 sequences, roughly 64% occurring once. The CDR3 totals 13 residues. Trimming stripped 5 bases from V and 0 bases from J, with 7 bases between. In germline, CDR1 is MNHEY, CDR2 SMNVEV (reference sequence). This chain links TRBV27 with TRBJ1-2, with no clear D. The source material was CD4+ T cells from blood, cultured in vitro. This clonotype originated in a human donor who had recovered from COVID-19. The CDR3 region has the DNA TGTGCCAGCAGTGCAGGTCCTAACTATGGCTACACCTTC. Translating it yields CASSAGPNYGYTF.